This T cell receptor beta chain was obtained from a study of T cell responses to AZD1222 COVID-19 vaccine. As for this clone: Its target is unknown.

Study findings and constraints: Nearly half of spike-specific TCRs reportedly go after variant regions that carry no mutations. The donor group comprised mostly white British people and more females; the analysis possibly underestimated clonal diversity.

The CDR3 loop spans 13 amino acids. Germline V gives CDR1 MNHEY, CDR2 SVGEGT. V was trimmed by 2 bases and J by 2 bases, leaving 7 bases between them. TCRdb keeps only in-frame clones here, not all; method: immunoSEQ multiplex PCR. Of 140,000 to 150,000 clones in the sample, about 92% are singletons; the top ten hold roughly an eighth. Material: peripheral blood, obtained after recovery from COVID-19. This clonotype was sampled from an adult who had recovered from COVID-19. This chain joins TRBV6-2 or TRBV6-3 and TRBJ2-7, with D perhaps TRBD1 or TRBD2 (5 bases each). Written as DNA, the CDR3 is TGTGCCAGCAGTTACAGGGGAGCCTACGAGCAGTACTTC. This translates into CASSYRGAYEQYF.